The 18 T cell receptor beta chains listed next were all sequenced from one sample in a study of identifying expanded T cells in peripheral blood. Libraries were prepared by immunoSEQ multiplex PCR; TCRdb keeps only in-frame clonotypes and omits some of them. The sample lists over 100,000 clones, roughly 88% occurring once. Material: blood. Source of these receptors: a person between 18 and 75 years old in good health.

This chain connects TRBV5-4 to TRBJ2-5; no clear D. V lost 3 bases and J 0 bases, leaving 6 bases between the germline ends. The CDR3 is 13 residues long. Germline V gene sequence: CDR1 SGHNT, CDR2 YYREEE (reference sequence). The CDR3 DNA sequence: TGTGCCAGCAGCTCCGCTCACCAAGAGACCCAGTACTTC. This codes for CASSSAHQETQYF.

The V gene is TRBV18, the J gene TRBJ2-3; D is undetermined. Deletions cut 5 bases from V and 4 bases from J, with 4 bases between. Germline lookup yields CDR1 KGHSH and CDR2 LQKENI. CDR3 length: 11 amino acids. CDR3 DNA sequence: TGTGCCAGCTCAGTGGCAGATACGCAGTATTTT. Translated: CASSVADTQYF.

CDR3 sequence: CASSRTGTYEQYF. DNA for the CDR3: TGTGCCAGCAGTCGGACAGGGACCTACGAGCAGTACTTC. J is TRBJ2-7 and V is TRBV28; 8 nucleotides align to TRBD1. Germline CDR1 is MDHEN and CDR2 is SYDVKM. V dropped 5 bases and J dropped 2; count of bases not matched to a gene: 2. This CDR3 is 13 amino acids long.

The rearrangement joins TRBV2 to TRBJ1-6, with 7 nucleotides matching TRBD1. This CDR3 region has 17 residues. The germline gives CDR1 SNHLY, CDR2 FYNNEI. After removal of 9 bases from V and 8 bases from J, the junction contained 19 bases not matched to a gene. The CDR3 loop reads CARSTGDPIIADSPLHF. CDR3 nucleotide sequence: TGTGCCAGGTCAACAGGGGATCCCATTATAGCGGATTCACCCCTCCACTTT. Looking up the rest from reference TRBV2 and TRBJ1-6 gives the full variable domain: EPEVTQTPSHQVTQMGQEVILRCVPISNHLYFYWYRQILGQKVEFLVSFYNNEISEKSEIFDDQFSVERPDGSNFTLKIRSTKLEDSAMYFCARSTGDPIIADSPLHFGNGTRLTVT.

The V gene is TRBV27, the J gene TRBJ1-5; D unclear. The V gene's germline CDR1 is MNHEY and CDR2 SMNVEV (reference sequence). V was clipped by 2 bases and J by 4 bases, with 9 bases between them. The CDR3 is 14 amino acids. The CDR3 DNA reads as TGTGCCAGCAGTTTAGGTCGGGTTAATCAGCCCCAGCATTTT. Its protein is CASSLGRVNQPQHF.

V gene TRBV5-4 combines with J gene TRBJ2-1; 10 bases fit TRBD2. The V and J ends lost 1 base and 11 bases, in that order; junction bases with no gene match: 9. The CDR3 has 15 amino acids. The germline gives CDR1 SGHNT, CDR2 YYREEE (reference sequence). CDR3 loop: CASSLFGSGGPQQFF. The CDR3, as DNA: TGTGCCAGCAGCTTGTTTGGTAGCGGGGGGCCTCAGCAGTTCTTC.

Ten or more counts support this clone. The chain combines TRBV27 with TRBJ1-5; D remains unclear. The germline V gene encodes CDR1 MNHEY and CDR2 SMNVEV (reference sequence). CDR3 size: 13 residues. V was trimmed by 6 bases and J by 1 base, leaving 7 bases between them. For the CDR3, the DNA is TGTGCCAGCAGGGGTTCGAGCAATCAGCCCCAGCATTTT. The encoded protein is CASRGSSNQPQHF.

V gene TRBV28 combines with J gene TRBJ1-4, with a weak D call TRBD1 (6 bases). CDR1 is MDHEN and CDR2 is SYDVKM in the germline V gene. The CDR3 consists of 16 residues. V was trimmed by 2 bases and J by 4 bases, leaving 14 bases between them. The CDR3, as DNA: TGTGCCAGCAGTTTAGCAGGGGTTGGGAATAATGAAAAACTGTTTTTT. It encodes CASSLAGVGNNEKLFF.

V is TRBV6-5 and J is TRBJ2-3; 8 nucleotides line up with TRBD2. The CDR3 spans 16 residues. Looked up from germline, CDR1 is MNHEY and CDR2 is SVGAGI. V lost 0 bases, J lost 4 bases, and 6 bases stayed unmatched. The CDR3 here is CASSYSAGRASDTQYF. The DNA of the CDR3 is TGTGCCAGCAGTTACTCAGCCGGGAGGGCGTCAGATACGCAGTATTTT.

The chain employs TRBV5-3 and TRBJ2-5; TRBD1 aligns across 10 bases. TRBV5-3 is an open reading frame, and its role is uncertain. The J segment lost 5 bases and the V segment lost 4 bases, leaving 14 bases of the junction unmatched. CDR3 length equals 17 residues. CDR3 region: CARSTQTPGQGWETQYF. The DNA of the CDR3 is TGTGCCAGAAGCACCCAAACTCCGGGACAGGGGTGGGAGACCCAGTACTTC.

In this sample, this clone turned up once. The chain is built from TRBV14 and TRBJ2-2; D ambiguous. The CDR3 totals 14 residues. Germline values: CDR1 SGHDN, CDR2 FVKESK. V was pared by 4 bases and J by 3 bases, with 9 bases between. The CDR3 DNA sequence: TGTGCCAGCAGCCCAGGAGCGTACACCGGGGAGCTGTTTTTT. Translated, it gives CASSPGAYTGELFF.

The V and J genes are TRBV7-3 and TRBJ1-1; 7 nucleotides agree with TRBD1. CDR3 length equals 17 residues. CDR1 is SGHTA and CDR2 is FQGTGA in the germline V gene. Germline trimming cut 5 bases from V and 2 bases from J; bases unmatched to any gene: 14. CDR3 bases: TGTGCCAGCAGCCCGCTTGCCAGGGGGGCGGTCAACACTGAAGCTTTCTTT. Protein sequence: CASSPLARGAVNTEAFF.

V and J are TRBV20-1 and TRBJ1-1; D ambiguous. CDR1 is DFQATT and CDR2 is SNEGSKA in the germline V gene (reference sequence). The CDR3 runs to 8 residues. The V gene lost 5 bases and the J gene lost 14 bases, with 9 bases spanning the gap. The CDR3 nucleotides read TGCAGTGCTCGGGTTGGCTTCTTT. It encodes CSARVGFF.

The chain links TRBV10-1 to TRBJ2-3; D ambiguous. CDR3 length: 15 residues. Germline values: CDR1 WNHNN, CDR2 SYGVQD (reference sequence). Trimming removed 5 bases from V and 4 bases from J, with 16 bases in between. In DNA form, the CDR3 reads TGCGCCAGCAGTTCCTCCGGCACCCCGGCAGATACGCAGTATTTT. Translated, it gives CASSSSGTPADTQYF.

V is TRBV12-2 and J is TRBJ1-4. TRBV12-2 is described as a pseudogene. This CDR3 region has 19 residues. DNA for the CDR3: TGTGCAAGTCGCACCTACGGACGTTCCCGAGGAGCAACTAATGAAAAACTGTTTTTT. It is translated as CASRTYGRSRGATNEKLFF.

The rearrangement joins TRBV27 to TRBJ2-7, with D unresolved. This CDR3 has 13 residues. The V end lost 1 base, the J end lost 3 bases, and 7 bases lay between the germline ends. Per the germline V gene, CDR1 is MNHEY and CDR2 is SMNVEV (reference sequence). The chain's CDR3 is CASSLLANYEQYF. CDR3 in DNA: TGTGCCAGCAGTTTATTGGCGAACTACGAGCAGTACTTC.

The chain is built from TRBV7-9 and TRBJ1-2, with a tentative D call TRBD1 (5 bases). The CDR3 has 16 amino acids. Germline CDR1 SEHNR, CDR2 FQNEAQ (reference sequence). The V and J ends lost 4 bases and 4 bases respectively, with 19 bases between them. The DNA for the CDR3 is TGTGCCAGCAGCTCAGCACAGAACTTTAGGGGCTATGGCTACACCTTC. It specifies CASSSAQNFRGYGYTF. The full variable domain, its missing parts supplied by reference TRBV7-9 and TRBJ1-2, is DTGVSQNPRHKITKRGQNVTFRCDPISEHNRLYWYRQTLGQGPEFLTYFQNEAQLEKSRLLSDRFSAERPKGSFSTLEIQRTEQGDSAMYLCASSSAQNFRGYGYTFGSGTRLTVV.

The chain couples TRBV21-1 to TRBJ2-4. TRBV21-1 is a pseudogene. The CDR3 is 14 residues long. The CDR3 region is CASSYNRDPNIQYF. CDR3 nucleotide sequence: TGTGCCAGCAGCTACAACCGGGACCCCAACATTCAGTACTTC.